A single sample gave rise to the 9 T cell receptor beta chains below, sequenced in a study of shared clonotypes between healthy human individuals. Measured with immunoSEQ multiplex PCR; TCRdb has only the in-frame clones, and not every one. The sample carries 550,000 to 850,000 clones, approximately 72% recorded once. The source material was memory CD4+ T cells sorted from blood. The subset was: CD45RA-negative fraction. Every receptor here comes from a woman younger than 45 in good health.

V gene TRBV6-5 combines with J gene TRBJ1-5; a weak D match, TRBD1 (6 bases). V was clipped by 6 bases and J by 3 bases, with 9 bases between them. This CDR3 is built from 13 residues. Germline CDR1 reads MNHEY; CDR2 reads SVGAGI. CDR3 nucleotides: TGTGCCAGCAGAGGACAGTTCAATCAGCCCCAGCATTTT. Translation gives CASRGQFNQPQHF.

A remark on this clone: This sample also contains other DNA sequences that code for the same CDR3. The rearrangement uses TRBV28 and TRBJ1-1; the D gene is possibly TRBD1 (5 bases). The CDR3 is made up of 14 amino acids. The germline V gene has CDR1 MDHEN and CDR2 SYDVKM. V lost 4 bases, J lost 0 bases, and 9 bases lay in between. CDR3 nucleotide sequence: TGTGCCAGCAGTTGGGGGACGATGAACACTGAAGCTTTCTTT. This translates into CASSWGTMNTEAFF. Variable domain in full (rest from reference TRBV28 and TRBJ1-1): DVKVTQSSRYLVKRTGEKVFLECVQDMDHENMFWYRQDPGLGLRLIYFSYDVKMKEKGDIPEGYSVSREKKERFSLILESASTNQTSMYLCASSWGTMNTEAFFGQGTRLTVV.

Here the CDR3 reads CAISGGQGAGNTIYF. In nucleotides, the CDR3 is TGTGCCATCAGTGGGGGACAGGGGGCTGGAAACACCATATATTTT. The chain uses TRBV10-3 and TRBJ1-3, with 11 bases that match TRBD1. CDR1 and CDR2 (germline): ENHRY, SYGVKD. V trimming: 4 bases; J trimming: 2 bases; junction bases outside the gene matches: 1. This CDR3 region has 15 residues.

This clone was counted only a few times. The chain has TRBV28 and TRBJ1-1, with 8 bases matching TRBD1. This CDR3 has 15 amino acids. CDR1 is MDHEN, CDR2 SYDVKM, per germline. The J segment lost 2 bases and the V segment lost 2 bases, leaving 4 bases of the junction unmatched. CDR3 residues: CASSLGTGGNTEAFF. CDR3 nucleotides: TGTGCCAGCAGTTTAGGGACAGGAGGTAACACTGAAGCTTTCTTT.

The J gene is TRBJ2-3, the V gene TRBV19; possibly TRBD2 for D (6 bases). This CDR3 comprises 14 residues. Germline V gives CDR1 LNHDA, CDR2 SQIVND (reference sequence). Trimming cost V 6 bases and J 2 bases, with 12 bases left between them. The CDR3 loop reads CASRERAVTDTQYF. The CDR3 bases are TGTGCCAGTAGGGAGCGGGCGGTCACAGATACGCAGTATTTT.

The chain's CDR3 is CASNWGEDTEAFF. The DNA for the CDR3 is TGTGCCAGCAATTGGGGGGAAGACACTGAAGCTTTCTTT. This chain joins TRBV2 and TRBJ1-1, with D maybe TRBD1 (5 bases). From germline, CDR1 is SNHLY and CDR2 FYNNEI. V lost 7 bases and J 3 bases, leaving 12 bases between the germline ends. The CDR3 extends over 13 amino acids.

J is TRBJ2-1 and V is TRBV21-1; the table gives TRBD1 as D, unverified against the DNA. TRBV21-1 is shown as a pseudogene. The CDR3 is 14 residues long. CDR3 in DNA: TGTGCCAGCAGCATATACCACAGGGGTAACGAGCAGTTCTTC. Translation gives CASSIYHRGNEQFF.

This clone appeared a single time. The rearrangement joins TRBV6-5 to TRBJ1-1; a weak D match, TRBD1 (5 bases). Germline lookup yields CDR1 MNHEY and CDR2 SVGAGI. The CDR3 consists of 14 residues. Trimming pared 2 bases from V and 7 bases from J, leaving 14 bases between. CDR3 DNA sequence: TGTGCCAGCAGTTACGACAGTATAACGATTGAAGCTTTCTTT. It is translated as CASSYDSITIEAFF.

This clone came up a few times. The V call is TRBV6-5, the J call TRBJ2-1; TRBD2 aligns across 10 bases. CDR1 and CDR2 from the germline V gene are MNHEY and SVGAGI. The CDR3 is 15 residues long. Losses at the gene ends were 7 bases for V and 4 bases for J; bases not matched to a gene: 7. The CDR3 protein is CASTTRLAGYNEQFF. The CDR3 DNA is TGTGCCAGCACCACCAGACTAGCGGGTTACAATGAGCAGTTCTTC.